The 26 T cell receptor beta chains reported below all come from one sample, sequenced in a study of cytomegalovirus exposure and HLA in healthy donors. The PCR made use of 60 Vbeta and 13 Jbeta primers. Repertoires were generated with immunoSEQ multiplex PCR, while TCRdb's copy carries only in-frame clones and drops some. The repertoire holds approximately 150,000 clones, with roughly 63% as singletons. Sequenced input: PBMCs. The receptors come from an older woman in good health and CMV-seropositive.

CDR3 region: CASNTRGAGAFF. In DNA, the CDR3 is TGTGCCAGTAATACACGGGGGGCTGGAGCTTTCTTT. The rearrangement uses TRBV6-6 and TRBJ1-1, with D possibly matching TRBD1 (6 bases). The CDR3 sequence is 12 residues long. Per the germline V gene, CDR1 is MNHNY and CDR2 is SVGAGI (reference sequence). Between the trimmed V and J ends, which lost 9 bases and 10 bases, there was a span of 18 bases.

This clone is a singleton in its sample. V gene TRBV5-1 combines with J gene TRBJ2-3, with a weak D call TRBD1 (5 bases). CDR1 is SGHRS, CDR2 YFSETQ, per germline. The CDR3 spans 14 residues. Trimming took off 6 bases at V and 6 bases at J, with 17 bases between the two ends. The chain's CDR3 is CASTFGQGFDTQYF. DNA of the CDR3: TGCGCCAGCACCTTTGGGCAGGGTTTTGATACGCAGTATTTT. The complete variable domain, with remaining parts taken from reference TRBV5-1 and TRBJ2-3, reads KAGVTQTPRYLIKTRGQQVTLSCSPISGHRSVSWYQQTPGQGLQFLFEYFSETQRNKGNFPGRFSGRQFSNSRSEMNVSTLELGDSALYLCASTFGQGFDTQYFGPGTRLTVL.

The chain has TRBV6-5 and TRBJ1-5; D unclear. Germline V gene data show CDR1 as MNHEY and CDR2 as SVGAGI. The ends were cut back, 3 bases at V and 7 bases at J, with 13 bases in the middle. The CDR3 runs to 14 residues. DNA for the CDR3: TGTGCCAGCAGTTATGGGTCGGGAGGGCAGCCCCAGCATTTT. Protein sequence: CASSYGSGGQPQHF.

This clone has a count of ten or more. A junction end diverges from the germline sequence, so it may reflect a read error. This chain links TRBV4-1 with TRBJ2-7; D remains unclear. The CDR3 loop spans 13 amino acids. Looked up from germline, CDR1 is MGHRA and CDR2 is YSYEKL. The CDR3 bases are TGCGCCAGCAGCCAAGATATTCCCTATGAGCAGTACTTC. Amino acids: CASSQDIPYEQYF.

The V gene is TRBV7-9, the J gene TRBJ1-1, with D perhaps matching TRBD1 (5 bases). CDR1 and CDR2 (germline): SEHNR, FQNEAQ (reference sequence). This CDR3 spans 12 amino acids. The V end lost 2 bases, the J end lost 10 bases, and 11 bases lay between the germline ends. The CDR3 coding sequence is TGTGCCAGCAGCTTAAAGGACGGGGGAGCTTTCTTT. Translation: CASSLKDGGAFF.

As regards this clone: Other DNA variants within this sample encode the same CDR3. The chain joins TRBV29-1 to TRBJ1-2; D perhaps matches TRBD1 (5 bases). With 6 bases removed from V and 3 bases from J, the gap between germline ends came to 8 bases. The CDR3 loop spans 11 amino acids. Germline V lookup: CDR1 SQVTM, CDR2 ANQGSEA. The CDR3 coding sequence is TGCAGCGTGGGGGGTGACTATGGCTACACCTTC. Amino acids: CSVGGDYGYTF.

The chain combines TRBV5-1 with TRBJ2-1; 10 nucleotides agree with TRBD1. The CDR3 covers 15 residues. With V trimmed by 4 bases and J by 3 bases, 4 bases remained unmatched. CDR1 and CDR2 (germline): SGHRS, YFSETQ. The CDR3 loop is CASSTGQGNYNEQFF. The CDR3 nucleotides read TGCGCCAGCAGCACGGGACAGGGGAACTACAATGAGCAGTTCTTC. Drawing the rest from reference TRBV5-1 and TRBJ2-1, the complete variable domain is KAGVTQTPRYLIKTRGQQVTLSCSPISGHRSVSWYQQTPGQGLQFLFEYFSETQRNKGNFPGRFSGRQFSNSRSEMNVSTLELGDSALYLCASSTGQGNYNEQFFGPGTRLTVL.

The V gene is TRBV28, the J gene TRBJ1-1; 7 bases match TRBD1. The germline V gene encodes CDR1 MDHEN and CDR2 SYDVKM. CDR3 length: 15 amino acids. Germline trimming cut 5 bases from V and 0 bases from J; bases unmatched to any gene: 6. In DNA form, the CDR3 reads TGTGCCAGCAGTCCCCGACAGGGTATGAACACTGAAGCTTTCTTT. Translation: CASSPRQGMNTEAFF.

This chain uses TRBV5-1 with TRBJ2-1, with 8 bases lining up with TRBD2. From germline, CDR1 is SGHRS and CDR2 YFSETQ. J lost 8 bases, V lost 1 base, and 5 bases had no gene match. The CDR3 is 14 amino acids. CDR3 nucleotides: TGCGCCAGCAGCTTGATTCCAGCGGGAGATGAGCAGTTCTTC. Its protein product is CASSLIPAGDEQFF. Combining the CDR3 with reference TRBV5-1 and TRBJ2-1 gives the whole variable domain KAGVTQTPRYLIKTRGQQVTLSCSPISGHRSVSWYQQTPGQGLQFLFEYFSETQRNKGNFPGRFSGRQFSNSRSEMNVSTLELGDSALYLCASSLIPAGDEQFFGPGTRLTVL.

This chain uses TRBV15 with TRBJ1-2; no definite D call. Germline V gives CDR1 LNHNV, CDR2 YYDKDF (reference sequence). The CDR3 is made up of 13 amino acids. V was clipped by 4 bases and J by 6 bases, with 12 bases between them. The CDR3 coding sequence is TGTGCCACCAGCACCTATCCCCATAATGGCTACACCTTC. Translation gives CATSTYPHNGYTF.

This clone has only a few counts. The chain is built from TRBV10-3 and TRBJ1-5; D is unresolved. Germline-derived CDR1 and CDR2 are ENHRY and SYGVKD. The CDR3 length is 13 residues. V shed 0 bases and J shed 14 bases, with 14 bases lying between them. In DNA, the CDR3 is TGTGCCATCAGTGAGTCAGGGAGGACCTACAAGCATTTT. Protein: CAISESGRTYKHF.

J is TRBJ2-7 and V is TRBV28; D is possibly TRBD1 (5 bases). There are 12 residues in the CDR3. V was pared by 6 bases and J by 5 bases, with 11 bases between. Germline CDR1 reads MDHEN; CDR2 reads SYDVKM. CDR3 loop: CASRRQRHEQYF. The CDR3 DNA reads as TGTGCCAGCAGGAGACAGCGCCACGAGCAGTACTTC.

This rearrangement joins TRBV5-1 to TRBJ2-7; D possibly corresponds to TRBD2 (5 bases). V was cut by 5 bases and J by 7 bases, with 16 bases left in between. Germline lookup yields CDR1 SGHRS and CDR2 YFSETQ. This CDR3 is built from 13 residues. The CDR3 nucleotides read TGCGCCAGCAGGGCAGGCGCTCCGGGGGAGCAGTACTTC. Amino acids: CASRAGAPGEQYF.

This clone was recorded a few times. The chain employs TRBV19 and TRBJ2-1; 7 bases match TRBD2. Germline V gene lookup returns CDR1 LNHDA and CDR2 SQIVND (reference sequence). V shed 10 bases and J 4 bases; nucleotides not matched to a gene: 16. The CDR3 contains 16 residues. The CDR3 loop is CATSSPSAGDYNEQFF. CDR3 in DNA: TGTGCCACCTCCTCCCCCTCTGCGGGAGATTACAATGAGCAGTTCTTC.

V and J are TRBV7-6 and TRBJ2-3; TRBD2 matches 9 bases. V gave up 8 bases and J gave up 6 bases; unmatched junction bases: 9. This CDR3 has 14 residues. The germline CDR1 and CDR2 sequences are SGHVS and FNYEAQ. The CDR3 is CASALAGMGDTQYF. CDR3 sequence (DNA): TGTGCCAGCGCGCTAGCGGGAATGGGGGATACGCAGTATTTT.

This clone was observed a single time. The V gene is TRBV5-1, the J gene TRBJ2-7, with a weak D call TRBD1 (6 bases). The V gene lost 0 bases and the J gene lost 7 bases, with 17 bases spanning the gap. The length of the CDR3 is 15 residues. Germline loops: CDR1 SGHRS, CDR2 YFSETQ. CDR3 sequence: CASSLANTGYVEQYF. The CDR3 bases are TGCGCCAGCAGCTTGGCGAATACAGGGTATGTGGAGCAGTACTTC.

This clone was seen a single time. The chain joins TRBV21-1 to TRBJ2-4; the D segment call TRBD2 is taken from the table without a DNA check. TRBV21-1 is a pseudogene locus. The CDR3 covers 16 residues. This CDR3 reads CASSKSTPREQNIQYF. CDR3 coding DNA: TGTGCCAGCAGCAAATCCACCCCTCGGGAACAAAACATTCAGTACTTC.

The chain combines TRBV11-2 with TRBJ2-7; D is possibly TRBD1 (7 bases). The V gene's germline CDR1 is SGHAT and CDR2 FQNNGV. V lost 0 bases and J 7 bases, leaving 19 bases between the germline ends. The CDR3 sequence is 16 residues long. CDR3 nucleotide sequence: TGTGCCAGCAGCTTAGATGGAGGGACAGACTTCTGGGAGCAGTACTTC. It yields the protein CASSLDGGTDFWEQYF.

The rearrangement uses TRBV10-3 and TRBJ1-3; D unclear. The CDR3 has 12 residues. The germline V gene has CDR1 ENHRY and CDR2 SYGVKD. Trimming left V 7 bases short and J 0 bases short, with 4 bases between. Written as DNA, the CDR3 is TGTGCCATCAAGAGCTCTGGAAACACCATATATTTT. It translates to CAIKSSGNTIYF.

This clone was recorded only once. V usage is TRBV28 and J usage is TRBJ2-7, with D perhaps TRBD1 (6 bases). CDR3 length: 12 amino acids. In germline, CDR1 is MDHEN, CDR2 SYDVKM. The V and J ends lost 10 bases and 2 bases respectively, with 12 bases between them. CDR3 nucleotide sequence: TGTGCCAAAAACAGGGCGACCTACGAGCAGTACTTC. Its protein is CAKNRATYEQYF.

CDR3 in amino acids: CASSSGNNEQFF. The CDR3 DNA follows: TGTGCCAGCAGCTCAGGGAACAATGAGCAGTTCTTC. The chain has TRBV7-8 and TRBJ2-1, with D perhaps TRBD1 (5 bases). This CDR3 has 12 residues. V lost 4 bases, J lost 5 bases, and 6 bases lay in between. CDR1 and CDR2 (germline): SGHVS, FQNEAQ.

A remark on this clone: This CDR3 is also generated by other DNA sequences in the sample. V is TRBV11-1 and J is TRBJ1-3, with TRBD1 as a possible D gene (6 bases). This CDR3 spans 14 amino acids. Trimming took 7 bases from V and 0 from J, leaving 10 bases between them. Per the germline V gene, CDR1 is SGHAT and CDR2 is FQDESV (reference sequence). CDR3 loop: CASIDRNSGNTIYF. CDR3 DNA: TGTGCCAGCATCGACAGGAACTCTGGAAACACCATATATTTT.

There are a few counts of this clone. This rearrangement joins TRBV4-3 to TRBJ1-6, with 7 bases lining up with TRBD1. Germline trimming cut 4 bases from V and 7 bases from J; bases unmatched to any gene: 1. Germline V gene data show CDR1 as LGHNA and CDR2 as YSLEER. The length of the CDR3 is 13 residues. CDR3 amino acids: CASSPTGNSPLHF. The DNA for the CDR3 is TGCGCCAGCAGCCCGACAGGGAATTCACCCCTCCACTTT.

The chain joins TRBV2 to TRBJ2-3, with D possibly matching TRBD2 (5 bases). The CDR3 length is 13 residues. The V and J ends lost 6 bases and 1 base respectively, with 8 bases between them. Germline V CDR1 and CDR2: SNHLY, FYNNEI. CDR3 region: CASSSEGTDTQYF. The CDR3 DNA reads TGTGCCAGCAGCTCGGAGGGCACAGATACGCAGTATTTT.

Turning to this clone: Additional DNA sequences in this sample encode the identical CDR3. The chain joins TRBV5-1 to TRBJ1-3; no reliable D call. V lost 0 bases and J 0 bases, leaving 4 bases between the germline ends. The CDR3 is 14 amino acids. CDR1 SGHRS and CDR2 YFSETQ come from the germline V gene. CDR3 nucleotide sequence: TGCGCCAGCAGCTTGGGCGGCTCTGGAAACACCATATATTTT. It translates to CASSLGGSGNTIYF.

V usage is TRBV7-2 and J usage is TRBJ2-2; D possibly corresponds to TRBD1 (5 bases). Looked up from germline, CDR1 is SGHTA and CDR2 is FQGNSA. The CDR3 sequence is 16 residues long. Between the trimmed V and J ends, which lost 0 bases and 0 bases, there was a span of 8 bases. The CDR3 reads CASSLAGASNTGELFF. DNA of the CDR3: TGTGCCAGCAGCTTAGCAGGGGCCTCGAACACCGGGGAGCTGTTTTTT.